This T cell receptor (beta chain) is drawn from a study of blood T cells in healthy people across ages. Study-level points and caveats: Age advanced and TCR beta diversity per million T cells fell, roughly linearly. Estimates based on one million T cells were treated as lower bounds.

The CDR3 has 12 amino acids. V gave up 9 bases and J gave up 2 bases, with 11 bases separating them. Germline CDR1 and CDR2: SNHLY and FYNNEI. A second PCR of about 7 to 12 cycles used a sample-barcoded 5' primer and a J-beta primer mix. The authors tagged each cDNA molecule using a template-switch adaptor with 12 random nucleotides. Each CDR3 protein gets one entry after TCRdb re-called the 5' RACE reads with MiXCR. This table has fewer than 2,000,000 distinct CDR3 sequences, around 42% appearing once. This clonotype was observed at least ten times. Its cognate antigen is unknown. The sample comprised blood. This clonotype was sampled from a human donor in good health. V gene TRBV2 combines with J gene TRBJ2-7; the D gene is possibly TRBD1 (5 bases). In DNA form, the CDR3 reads TGTGCCAGTAGGCAGGGTCCCTACGAGCAGTACTTC. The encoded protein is CASRQGPYEQYF.